This TCR beta chain comes out of a study of CD8+ T cells in alopecia areata. This clone was seen only a few times. Its antigen is still unknown. Findings and caveats of the study: Lesional scalp, notably in alopecia totalis/universalis, had clonality above that of normal scalp.

Germline-derived CDR1 and CDR2 are PRHDT and FYEKMQ (reference sequence). The CDR3 is 15 amino acids. The ends lost 3 bases at V and 2 bases at J; junction bases unmatched: 3. TCR sequencing used cDNA made by reverse transcription of extracted RNA. The data were produced by immunoSEQ multiplex PCR, yet TCRdb's version contains in-frame clones alone and is incomplete. The sample holds some 150,000 clones, more than 45% seen once. This sequence originates from a human donor with alopecia areata. The J gene is TRBJ2-2, the V gene TRBV13, with 7 positions matching TRBD2. Specimen: CD8+ T cells sorted from blood, collected at week 0. CDR3 protein: CASSLGGSNTGELFF. The CDR3 DNA is TGTGCCAGCAGCTTGGGAGGGTCCAACACCGGGGAGCTGTTTTTT. The full variable domain, with the rest looked up from reference TRBV13 and TRBJ2-2, is AAGVIQSPRHLIKEKRETATLKCYPIPRHDTVYWYQQGPGQDPQFLISFYEKMQSDKGSIPDRFSAQQFSDYHSELNMSSLELGDSALYFCASSLGGSNTGELFFGEGSRLTVL.